This is a list of T cell receptor beta chains from one sample in a study of OX40 agonist ivuxolimab in advanced cancers. The data were produced by immunoSEQ multiplex PCR, yet TCRdb's version contains in-frame clones alone and is incomplete. The sample includes about 76,000 clones, around 85% of them seen just once. Sample: CD4+ or CD8+ T cells sorted from blood, taken in a trial of the OX40 agonist ivuxolimab. These receptors came from an adult with an advanced solid tumor such as melanoma, head and neck, liver or kidney cancer. Both conserved end residues are part of each CDR3. The D gene is left open where the match is weak. The size of a clone is reported for some rows only, either as once, few or many, or as a class for expanded clones.

CDR3 DNA: TGTGCCAGCAGTGAAAGGGGGCAGTTAGCCAAAAACATTCAGTACTTC; CDR3 protein: CASSERGQLAKNIQYF; clone size: NA; J gene: TRBJ2-4; D gene: TRBD1; V gene: TRBV2
CDR3 DNA: TGTGCCAGCAGTTCGACTAGCGGGAGATTCACAGATACGCAGTATTTT; CDR3 protein: CASSSTSGRFTDTQYF; clone size: NA; J gene: TRBJ2-3; D gene: TRBD2; V gene: TRBV2
CDR3 DNA: TGCGCCAGCAGCTTGAACGGGGCCTGGGGCTACACCTTC; CDR3 protein: CASSLNGAWGYTF; clone size: NA; J gene: TRBJ1-2; D gene: NA; V gene: TRBV5-1
CDR3 DNA: TGTGCCAGCAGCCTCACCGACAGGAACACTGAAGCTTTCTTT; CDR3 protein: CASSLTDRNTEAFF; clone size: NA; J gene: TRBJ1-1; D gene: NA; V gene: TRBV2
CDR3 DNA: TGTGCCAGCAGCTCGAAAGCGGACAGGGTTCGGTACGAGCAGTACTTC; CDR3 protein: CASSSKADRVRYEQYF; clone size: few; J gene: TRBJ2-7; D gene: TRBD1; V gene: TRBV7-2
CDR3 DNA: TGTGCCAGCAGCCCTGCTTGCGAGCAGTACTTC; CDR3 protein: CASSPACEQYF; clone size: few; J gene: TRBJ2-7; D gene: NA; V gene: TRBV27
CDR3 DNA: TGCGCCAGCAGCCAATTTCCGGGACAGGGGCTTTCTCTGTCCTACGAGCAGTACTTC; CDR3 protein: CASSQFPGQGLSLSYEQYF; clone size: NA; J gene: TRBJ2-7; D gene: TRBD1; V gene: TRBV4-1
CDR3 DNA: TGCGCCAGCAGCCCGGGGACAGGTGACCAAGAGACCCAGTACTTC; CDR3 protein: CASSPGTGDQETQYF; clone size: once; J gene: TRBJ2-5; D gene: TRBD1; V gene: TRBV5-1
CDR3 DNA: TGTGCCACCGGGGGGGGCACCCTGGGAAACACCATATATTTT; CDR3 protein: CATGGGTLGNTIYF; clone size: NA; J gene: TRBJ1-3; D gene: NA; V gene: TRBV6-6
CDR3 DNA: TGCGCCAGCAGCTCGGACTCAAGCCCTTACAATGAGCAGTTCTTC; CDR3 protein: CASSSDSSPYNEQFF; clone size: NA; J gene: TRBJ2-1; D gene: NA; V gene: TRBV5-1
CDR3 DNA: TGTGCCAGCAGCTACACAAGGGATCAGCCCCAGCATTTT; CDR3 protein: CASSYTRDQPQHF; clone size: NA; J gene: TRBJ1-5; D gene: NA; V gene: TRBV7-9
CDR3 DNA: TGTGCCAGCTCACCGACAGGCTCTGGGGCCAACGTCCTGACTTTC; CDR3 protein: CASSPTGSGANVLTF; clone size: NA; J gene: TRBJ2-6; D gene: NA; V gene: TRBV18
CDR3 DNA: TGTGCCAGCAGCCCACGACAGGGTATGGGGAACACTGAAGCTTTCTTT; CDR3 protein: CASSPRQGMGNTEAFF; clone size: NA; J gene: TRBJ1-1; D gene: TRBD1; V gene: TRBV7-2
CDR3 DNA: TGCGCCAGCAGCTTCGCGGGGACAGCGAACACCGGGGAGCTGTTTTTT; CDR3 protein: CASSFAGTANTGELFF; clone size: NA; J gene: TRBJ2-2; D gene: NA; V gene: TRBV5-1
CDR3 DNA: TGTGCCATCAGTGAGTCAGGAAGGGGTTGGGAGCAGTACTTC; CDR3 protein: CAISESGRGWEQYF; clone size: once; J gene: TRBJ2-7; D gene: NA; V gene: TRBV10-3
CDR3 DNA: TGTGCCAGCAGCCAGAACATGAACACTGAAGCTTTCTTT; CDR3 protein: CASSQNMNTEAFF; clone size: few; J gene: TRBJ1-1; D gene: NA; V gene: TRBV14
CDR3 DNA: TGTGCCAGCAGCTTAGTAGGGACAGAAACCTACGAGCAGTACTTC; CDR3 protein: CASSLVGTETYEQYF; clone size: NA; J gene: TRBJ2-7; D gene: TRBD1; V gene: TRBV7-3
CDR3 DNA: TGTGCCAGCTCACTACAGGACAGGAGAGAGGCAACTAATGAAAAACTGTTTTTT; CDR3 protein: CASSLQDRREATNEKLFF; clone size: NA; J gene: TRBJ1-4; D gene: TRBD1; V gene: TRBV18
CDR3 DNA: TGTGCCAGTAGGCCTAGGGGCAGCGCTGGGGCGGGCACCTACAATGAGCAGTTCTTC; CDR3 protein: CASRPRGSAGAGTYNEQFF; clone size: NA; J gene: TRBJ2-1; D gene: NA; V gene: TRBV19
CDR3 DNA: TGTGCCAGCAGTTACGGTGGAGGGTTCAATCAGCCCCAGCATTTT; CDR3 protein: CASSYGGGFNQPQHF; clone size: NA; J gene: TRBJ1-5; D gene: NA; V gene: TRBV6-5
CDR3 DNA: TGTGCCAGCAGCCCGCCAGTTAGGGGACAACTCCTCTCTAACTATGGCTACACCTTC; CDR3 protein: CASSPPVRGQLLSNYGYTF; clone size: NA; J gene: TRBJ1-2; D gene: NA; V gene: TRBV11-2
CDR3 DNA: TGTGCCAGCAGTTTTCTTAGGAGCGACGAGCAGTACTTC; CDR3 protein: CASSFLRSDEQYF; clone size: NA; J gene: TRBJ2-7; D gene: NA; V gene: TRBV13
CDR3 DNA: TGTGCCAGCAGTGTAGTGTGGCACACCGGGGAGCTGTTTTTT; CDR3 protein: CASSVVWHTGELFF; clone size: NA; J gene: TRBJ2-2; D gene: NA; V gene: TRBV2